This TCR beta chain was recorded in a study of cytomegalovirus exposure and HLA in healthy donors. This table comes from immunoSEQ multiplex PCR, and its TCRdb copy is limited to in-frame clones, with some not included. Of about 120,000 clones in the sample, approximately 90% were seen once. The sample consisted of PBMCs. This TCR came from a woman younger than 35 in good health and CMV-seropositive.

CDR3 sequence reads: CASSQDRGSYEQYF. CDR3 nucleotides: TGCGCCAGCAGCCAAGACAGAGGATCCTACGAGCAGTACTTC. The J gene is TRBJ2-7, the V gene TRBV4-3; D unclear. V lost 0 bases and J lost 1, with 7 bases in between. There are 14 residues in the CDR3. In germline, CDR1 is LGHNA, CDR2 YSLEER.